This T cell receptor (beta chain) derives from a study of blood T cells in healthy people across ages. Per the germline V gene, CDR1 is MNHNY and CDR2 is SVGAGI (reference sequence). The CDR3 is made up of 14 amino acids. Germline trimming cut 1 base from V and 5 bases from J; bases unmatched to any gene: 2. This clonotype came up a few times. Combining a sample-barcoded 5' primer with a J-beta primer mix, a second PCR ran for 7 to 11 cycles. In TCRdb, the 5' RACE reads were re-called with MiXCR into one record per CDR3 protein. The sample contains about 800,000 distinct CDR3 sequences, around 25% of which appear only once. The same specimen was also included in a second study, on T cells of mothers and their children. In that study: Researchers put all of the extracted RNA into cDNA synthesis, using roughly 1.5 ug per 15 ul.

This clonotype originated in a boy younger than 18 in good health. The sequenced sample consisted of blood. V is TRBV6-6 and J is TRBJ2-1, with TRBD2 identical over 7 bases. CDR3 sequence: CASSYWRGNNEQFF. The CDR3 nucleotides are TGTGCCAGCAGTTACTGGCGGGGGAACAATGAGCAGTTCTTC.